These 27 T cell receptor beta chains originate from one sample sequenced in a study of T cells in Graves' hyperthyroidism and ophthalmopathy. RNA transcripts yielded amplified TCR beta CDR3 regions. TCR CDR3 underwent first-round RT-PCR with the HTBI primer set. From the multiplex PCR reads, TCRdb called clonotypes with MiXCR, one entry per CDR3 protein. The table has around 600,000 distinct CDR3 sequences, 11% to 15% seen once. The specimen sequenced was blood. These receptors came from a woman aged 18-29 years with Graves' ophthalmopathy.

CDR3 sequence: CASSVVGSLMNTEAFF. DNA for the CDR3: TGTGCCAGCAGCGTAGTTGGTAGTCTCATGAACACTGAAGCTTTCTTT. The chain recombines TRBV9 with TRBJ1-1; D gene uncertain. The CDR3 consists of 16 residues. The V gene lost 0 bases and the J gene lost 0 bases, with 12 bases spanning the gap. From germline, CDR1 is SGDLS and CDR2 YYNGEE. Together with reference TRBV9 and TRBJ1-1, the CDR3 gives the full variable domain: DSGVTQTPKHLITATGQRVTLRCSPRSGDLSVYWYQQSLDQGLQFLIQYYNGEERAKGNILERFSAQQFPDLHSELNLSSLELGDSALYFCASSVVGSLMNTEAFFGQGTRLTVV.

A note on this clonotype: Just one base apart from a much larger clone, this may be a read error. The DNA of the CDR3 is TGTGCCGGGGGTTGGGAGGTAAGTGAGCAGTTCTTC. Amino acids: CAGGWEVSEQFF. The chain joins TRBV2 to TRBJ2-1; maybe TRBD2 (6 bases). This CDR3 region has 12 residues. CDR1 and CDR2 from the germline V gene are SNHLY and FYNNEI. Trimming pared 11 bases from V and 9 bases from J, leaving 17 bases between.

The genes are TRBV7-9 and TRBJ1-2; D remains unclear. The ends were cut back, 2 bases at V and 0 bases at J, with 10 bases in the middle. Germline-derived CDR1 and CDR2 are SEHNR and FQNEAQ (reference sequence). This CDR3 is built from 15 residues. CDR3 protein: CASSLTGGPNYGYTF. In nucleotides, the CDR3 is TGTGCCAGCAGCTTAACCGGTGGCCCTAACTATGGCTACACCTTC.

This clonotype was picked up many times. The V gene is TRBV5-1, the J gene TRBJ2-7; TRBD1 might be the D (6 bases). The CDR3 has 17 residues. Trimming shortened V by 4 bases and J by 3 bases, and 23 bases separated the two germline ends. CDR1 SGHRS and CDR2 YFSETQ come from the germline V gene. CDR3 loop: CASSPTPLATGNYEQYF. DNA of the CDR3: TGCGCCAGCAGCCCCACACCATTAGCTACAGGGAACTACGAGCAGTACTTC.

V is TRBV20-1 and J is TRBJ2-3, with 10 bases that match TRBD2. V lost 3 bases, J lost 1 base, and 10 bases stayed unmatched. From germline, CDR1 is DFQATT and CDR2 SNEGSKA (reference sequence). The CDR3 spans 17 residues. The CDR3 here is CSASRAGGPVGTDTQYF. CDR3 nucleotide sequence: TGCAGTGCTAGTCGAGCGGGAGGGCCAGTCGGCACAGATACGCAGTATTTT.

This clonotype was seen many times. The chain employs TRBV6-1 and TRBJ2-5, with 7 bases aligning to TRBD2. The CDR3 spans 15 residues. V dropped 3 bases and J dropped 0; count of bases not matched to a gene: 4. CDR1 MNHNS and CDR2 SASEGT come from the germline V gene. The CDR3 here is CASSDKAGDQETQYF. The DNA of the CDR3 is TGTGCCAGCAGTGATAAGGCGGGAGACCAAGAGACCCAGTACTTC.

This clonotype was found many times. The V and J genes are TRBV30 and TRBJ2-7; D uncertain. The germline V gene has CDR1 GTSNPN and CDR2 SVGIG (reference sequence). The CDR3 loop spans 12 amino acids. Trimming took 0 bases from V and 5 from J, leaving 8 bases between them. The CDR3 loop is CAWSVLAHEQYF. The CDR3, as DNA: TGTGCCTGGAGTGTTTTAGCCCACGAGCAGTACTTC.

This clonotype has only a few counts. This sequence joins TRBV4-1 and TRBJ2-1; D is tentatively TRBD1 or TRBD2 (6 bases each). The CDR3 contains 14 residues. The germline V gene has CDR1 MGHRA and CDR2 YSYEKL. V was clipped by 4 bases and J by 8 bases, with 15 bases between them. The CDR3 sequence is CASSPRERGYEQFF. As DNA, the CDR3 is TGCGCCAGCAGCCCCCGGGAGAGGGGGTATGAGCAGTTCTTC.

In this sample, this clonotype turned up many times. The chain couples TRBV27 to TRBJ1-5, with D maybe TRBD1 (6 bases). Trimming shortened V by 6 bases and J by 2 bases, and 14 bases separated the two germline ends. The CDR3 extends over 15 amino acids. The V gene's germline CDR1 is MNHEY and CDR2 SMNVEV (reference sequence). CDR3 sequence (DNA): TGTGCCAGCAGCCCCTTTTCAGGGGGCAATCAGCCCCAGCATTTT. Protein: CASSPFSGGNQPQHF.

There are many counts of this clonotype. The V call is TRBV5-1, the J call TRBJ2-7; D is perhaps TRBD1 (6 bases). Per the germline V gene, CDR1 is SGHRS and CDR2 is YFSETQ. Trimming took 1 base from V and 5 from J, leaving 13 bases between them. The CDR3 has 14 amino acids. CDR3 sequence: CASSLIPGDHEQYF. In nucleotides, the CDR3 is TGCGCCAGCAGCTTGATCCCAGGGGACCACGAGCAGTACTTC.

This clonotype has a count of ten or more. The chain uses TRBV30 and TRBJ1-1; tentative D call: TRBD1 (5 bases). Between the trimmed V and J ends, which lost 3 bases and 10 bases, there was a span of 18 bases. Germline CDR1 reads GTSNPN; CDR2 reads SVGIG (reference sequence). This CDR3 contains 13 residues. Here the CDR3 reads CAWRGTNTRAAFF. The CDR3 nucleotides read TGTGCCTGGAGGGGGACCAACACTCGGGCAGCTTTCTTT.

This clonotype was seen at least ten times. The V and J genes are TRBV5-5 and TRBJ1-5; possible D gene TRBD1, 6 bases. There are 12 residues in the CDR3. Trimming shortened V by 7 bases and J by 9 bases, and 14 bases separated the two germline ends. The germline gives CDR1 SGHKS, CDR2 YYEKEE (reference sequence). This CDR3 is CASPGGGRPQHF. Written as DNA, the CDR3 is TGTGCCAGCCCCGGAGGGGGTCGGCCCCAGCATTTT. Looking up the rest from reference TRBV5-5 and TRBJ1-5 gives the full variable domain: DAGVTQSPTHLIKTRGQQVTLRCSPISGHKSVSWYQQVLGQGPQFIFQYYEKEERGRGNFPDRFSARQFPNYSSELNVNALLLGDSALYLCASPGGGRPQHFGDGTRLSIL.

This clonotype was detected many times. The chain joins TRBV7-2 to TRBJ2-4, with D perhaps given as TRBD1 or TRBD2 (6 bases each). The germline V and J ends were trimmed by 2 bases and 5 bases, with 19 bases remaining between them. The CDR3 loop spans 17 amino acids. Germline values: CDR1 SGHTA, CDR2 FQGNSA. The DNA of the CDR3 is TGTGCCAGCAGCTTAATGTCCCGGAGGGGGGAGGAAAACATTCAGTACTTC. Translating gives CASSLMSRRGEENIQYF.

This clonotype was picked up many times. The chain links TRBV20-1 to TRBJ2-3; TRBD2 matches at 8 bases. The CDR3 loop spans 15 amino acids. The germline V gene has CDR1 DFQATT and CDR2 SNEGSKA (reference sequence). V trimming: 3 bases; J trimming: 1 base; junction bases outside the gene matches: 6. CDR3: CSARESGRGTDTQYF. The CDR3 DNA reads as TGCAGTGCTAGGGAAAGCGGGAGAGGCACAGATACGCAGTATTTT.

This clonotype was seen many times. The chain joins TRBV3-1 to TRBJ1-5; no definite D call. Germline loops: CDR1 LGHDT, CDR2 YNNKEL (reference sequence). Trimming left V 0 bases short and J 0 bases short, with 15 bases between. This CDR3 comprises 18 residues. CDR3 nucleotides: TGTGCCAGCAGCCAAGACCGCCCCGGGGTGGGTAGCAATCAGCCCCAGCATTTT. Translation gives CASSQDRPGVGSNQPQHF.

The chain combines TRBV18 with TRBJ2-3, with D tentatively TRBD2 (7 bases). The CDR3 is made up of 14 amino acids. Per germline, CDR1 KGHSH and CDR2 LQKENI. Trimming pared 4 bases from V and 1 base from J, leaving 9 bases between. CDR3 nucleotides: TGTGCCAGCTCACGGGGGGGCGGCACAGATACGCAGTATTTT. Translated: CASSRGGGTDTQYF.

This clonotype occurred many times. The rearrangement joins TRBV18 to TRBJ1-5; 7 nucleotides align to TRBD1. This CDR3 has 14 amino acids. Germline CDR1 reads KGHSH; CDR2 reads LQKENI. V lost 2 bases and J lost 7; bases outside the gene matches: 5. This chain's CDR3 is CASSPYRDSQPQHF. CDR3 nucleotides: TGTGCCAGCTCACCATACCGGGACAGCCAGCCCCAGCATTTT.

As to this clonotype: Being one base from a much bigger clone, this may be a read error. This chain uses TRBV11-2 with TRBJ2-7; 7 bases align to TRBD1. J gave up 0 bases and V 4 bases, and 3 bases lay outside the gene matches. The CDR3 totals 14 residues. Germline CDR1 is SGHAT and CDR2 is FQNNGV. The DNA of the CDR3 is TGTGCCAGCAGCTGGAACAGGGGCTCCTACGAGCAGTACTTC. It codes for CASSWNRGSYEQYF.

This clonotype was counted many times. The genes are TRBV3-1 and TRBJ1-1, with D unresolved. The CDR3 extends over 15 amino acids. The ends were cut back, 7 bases at V and 0 bases at J, with 15 bases in the middle. In germline, CDR1 is LGHDT, CDR2 YNNKEL (reference sequence). The CDR3 is CASNRAGEMNTEAFF. The CDR3 region has the DNA TGTGCCAGCAACCGGGCCGGAGAAATGAACACTGAAGCTTTCTTT.

This sequence joins TRBV12-3 or TRBV12-4 and TRBJ2-2; 8 bases align to TRBD1. After removal of 5 bases from V and 1 base from J, the junction contained 3 bases not matched to a gene. The CDR3 runs 15 residues. DNA of the CDR3: TGTGCCAGCAGTCGACAGGGGAAGAACACCGGGGAGCTGTTTTTT. The encoded protein is CASSRQGKNTGELFF.

The chain joins TRBV19 to TRBJ2-7; D is unresolved. The CDR3 runs to 13 residues. Germline V gives CDR1 LNHDA, CDR2 SQIVND (reference sequence). The ends were cut back, 3 bases at V and 0 bases at J, with 6 bases in the middle. For the CDR3, the DNA is TGTGCCAGTAGTATGACGGCCTCCTACGAGCAGTACTTC. Amino acid sequence: CASSMTASYEQYF.

Concerning this clonotype itself: A read error may account for a junction end that differs from germline. This chain links TRBV29-1 with TRBJ1-2; 9 bases agree with TRBD1. The germline gives CDR1 SQVTM, CDR2 ANQGSEA. The CDR3 loop spans 17 amino acids. The DNA for the CDR3 is TGCAGCGTGGCAACGGGACAGGGCCTATATAATAACTATGGCCACACCTTC. Amino acid sequence: CSVATGQGLYNNYGHTF.

CDR3 amino acids: CASRDRGLKPNTEAFF. CDR3 nucleotide sequence: TGTGCCAGCAGGGACAGGGGGCTAAAGCCGAACACTGAAGCTTTCTTT. V and J are TRBV11-2 and TRBJ1-1; 11 bases fit TRBD1. The CDR3 runs to 16 residues. V lost 6 bases and J lost 1; bases outside the gene matches: 7. Germline V lookup: CDR1 SGHAT, CDR2 FQNNGV.

This clonotype was counted ten times or more. The chain combines TRBV3-1 with TRBJ1-1; D call uncertain. Germline-derived CDR1 and CDR2 are LGHDT and YNNKEL (reference sequence). The CDR3 loop spans 14 amino acids. The V end lost 4 bases, the J end lost 7 bases, and 16 bases lay between the germline ends. The CDR3 region is CASSRRLTADEAFF. The CDR3 nucleotides are TGTGCCAGCAGCCGACGACTGACGGCGGATGAAGCTTTCTTT.

Many counts were recorded for this clonotype. The chain combines TRBV27 with TRBJ2-4; 13 positions agree with TRBD2. With 6 bases clipped from V and 8 bases from J, the junction kept 10 bases outside the gene matches. Germline lookup yields CDR1 MNHEY and CDR2 SMNVEV (reference sequence). This CDR3 spans 16 amino acids. CDR3 region: CASSTGRTSGSDIQYF. CDR3 bases: TGTGCCAGCAGCACGGGACGGACTAGCGGGAGTGACATTCAGTACTTC.

This clonotype was counted only a few times. V usage is TRBV24-1 and J usage is TRBJ2-5, with D possibly called TRBD1 or TRBD2 (5 bases each). From germline, CDR1 is KGHDR and CDR2 SFDVKD. This CDR3 contains 13 residues. Trimming removed 9 bases from V and 5 bases from J, with 15 bases in between. The DNA of the CDR3 is TGTGCCACCGGGACGCCCCTCGGGGAGACCCAGTACTTC. It is translated as CATGTPLGETQYF.

This clonotype was counted a few times. The chain employs TRBV12-3 or TRBV12-4 and TRBJ1-3; unclear D gene. Trimming took 8 bases from V and 7 from J, leaving 15 bases between them. This CDR3 is 13 amino acids long. The CDR3 nucleotides read TGTGCCAGCCAAAAGCGGGGTATTAACACCATATATTTT. As protein: CASQKRGINTIYF.